Following are 21 T cell receptor beta chains from one sample sequenced in a study of blood T cells in healthy people across ages. Combining a sample-barcoded 5' primer with a J-beta primer mix, a second PCR ran for about 6 to 12 cycles. TCRdb reanalysed the 5' RACE reads using MiXCR and keeps one entry per CDR3 protein. The profile shows roughly 800,000 distinct CDR3 sequences, around 34% of them singletons. The sample taken for sequencing was blood. Every receptor here comes from a young man in good health.

CDR3 in DNA: TGCGCCAGCAGCCCGGGGGTACAGGACATTCAGTACTTC. It translates to CASSPGVQDIQYF. This chain connects TRBV5-1 to TRBJ2-4, with D tentatively TRBD2 (6 bases). Germline V CDR1 and CDR2: SGHRS, YFSETQ. This CDR3 has 13 amino acids. Trimming removed 4 bases at V and 8 bases at J, with 13 bases between.

The chain uses TRBV20-1 and TRBJ2-1; unclear D gene. TRBJ2-7 explains the end of the DNA better; the J call may be wrong. Per germline, CDR1 DFQATT and CDR2 SNEGSKA (reference sequence). The CDR3 is 14 amino acids. CDR3 sequence (DNA): TGCAGTGCCCGAGGCGATAGCTCCTACAATGAGCAGTACTTC. Residues: CSARGDSSYNEQYF.

This clonotype has a single count. The rearrangement uses TRBV5-5 and TRBJ1-3; no definite D call. This CDR3 contains 15 residues. Trimming removed 5 bases from V and 0 bases from J, with 12 bases in between. Germline V gives CDR1 SGHKS, CDR2 YYEKEE (reference sequence). Here the CDR3 DNA reads TGTGCCAGCAGTCCCGCCGGGTTCTCTGGAAACACCATATATTTT. It specifies CASSPAGFSGNTIYF.

The chain employs TRBV5-1 and TRBJ2-1; D may be TRBD2 (6 bases). Germline CDR1 is SGHRS and CDR2 is YFSETQ. Trimming shortened V by 0 bases and J by 4 bases, and 14 bases separated the two germline ends. CDR3 length: 16 residues. This CDR3 reads CASSLDPGDLYNEQFF. The CDR3 DNA reads TGCGCCAGCAGCTTGGATCCGGGGGACCTTTACAATGAGCAGTTCTTC. Full variable domain (outside the CDR3, taken from reference TRBV5-1 and TRBJ2-1): KAGVTQTPRYLIKTRGQQVTLSCSPISGHRSVSWYQQTPGQGLQFLFEYFSETQRNKGNFPGRFSGRQFSNSRSEMNVSTLELGDSALYLCASSLDPGDLYNEQFFGPGTRLTVL.

A remark on this clonotype: A much larger clone differs from this one at a single base, so this may be a read error. This CDR3 is CASSELDGYGCTF. The CDR3 DNA is TGTGCCAGCAGTGAACTCGATGGGTATGGCTGCACCTTC. The rearrangement links TRBV25-1 to TRBJ1-2; D remains ambiguous. Germline loops: CDR1 MGHDK, CDR2 SYGVNS. The CDR3 loop spans 13 amino acids.

This clonotype has a single count. The chain has TRBV15 and TRBJ2-7, with TRBD2 matching 7 bases. CDR3 length: 14 residues. CDR1 LNHNV and CDR2 YYDKDF come from the germline V gene (reference sequence). V trimming: 3 bases; J trimming: 7 bases; junction bases outside the gene matches: 9. CDR3 sequence reads: CATSRQREASEQYF. The CDR3, as DNA: TGTGCCACCAGCAGGCAGCGGGAAGCTAGTGAGCAGTACTTC.

The chain combines TRBV7-9 with TRBJ1-1; D may be TRBD1 (6 bases). The CDR3 sequence is 17 residues long. V shed 4 bases and J shed 4 bases, with 22 bases lying between them. The germline gives CDR1 SEHNR, CDR2 FQNEAQ (reference sequence). CDR3 sequence: CASSSEGTDSGATEAFF. The CDR3 nucleotides are TGTGCCAGCAGCTCCGAAGGTACGGACAGCGGGGCCACTGAAGCTTTCTTT.

V is TRBV28 and J is TRBJ1-4; the D gene is possibly TRBD1 (5 bases). Trimming shortened V by 6 bases and J by 4 bases, and 18 bases separated the two germline ends. Germline values: CDR1 MDHEN, CDR2 SYDVKM. The CDR3 has 16 residues. CDR3 region: CASSESTGALNEKLFF. DNA for the CDR3: TGTGCCAGCAGCGAAAGTACCGGGGCCCTTAATGAAAAACTGTTTTTT.

The CDR3: CASSPSGTPEEQYF. The CDR3 DNA reads as TGTGCCAGCAGCCCTTCCGGGACCCCTGAGGAGCAGTACTTC. The chain recombines TRBV7-9 with TRBJ2-7; D is tentatively TRBD1 or TRBD2 (5 bases each). Germline V gene data show CDR1 as SEHNR and CDR2 as FQNEAQ (reference sequence). This CDR3 contains 14 residues. V lost 5 bases, J lost 7 bases, and 18 bases lay in between.

The V call is TRBV7-2, the J call TRBJ1-1; no definite D call. V was cut by 3 bases and J by 5 bases, with 19 bases left in between. The length of the CDR3 is 16 residues. CDR1 and CDR2 (germline): SGHTA, FQGNSA. DNA of the CDR3: TGTGCCAGCAGCTTCCGCGGGGATCCGAGGGAAACTGAAGCTTTCTTT. Amino acids: CASSFRGDPRETEAFF.

In this sample, this clonotype turned up a few times. The rearrangement links TRBV4-1 to TRBJ1-1; 10 bases agree with TRBD1. CDR1 and CDR2 from the germline V gene are MGHRA and YSYEKL. The CDR3 covers 18 residues. V shed 1 base, J shed 4 bases, and the junction held 12 bases outside the gene matches. The CDR3 region is CASSQALDRGSWRTEAFF. The DNA for the CDR3 is TGCGCCAGCAGCCAAGCCCTGGACAGGGGGAGTTGGCGCACTGAAGCTTTCTTT.

This rearrangement joins TRBV28 to TRBJ2-7; D may correspond to TRBD1 or TRBD2 (5 bases each). Germline V gives CDR1 MDHEN, CDR2 SYDVKM. Trimming shortened V by 6 bases and J by 2 bases, and 17 bases separated the two germline ends. The CDR3 is 15 residues long. This CDR3 reads CASSLFGTKPYEQYF. The CDR3 DNA reads as TGTGCCAGCAGCCTATTTGGGACGAAGCCCTACGAGCAGTACTTC.

The V and J genes are TRBV29-1 and TRBJ2-5; tentatively, D is TRBD1 (5 bases). This CDR3 contains 13 residues. V lost 6 bases and J 2 bases, leaving 13 bases between the germline ends. From germline, CDR1 is SQVTM and CDR2 ANQGSEA. CDR3 residues: CSVARRQQETQYF. CDR3 nucleotides: TGCAGCGTGGCCCGCCGACAGCAAGAGACCCAGTACTTC.

This clonotype was seen more than once but under ten times. The rearrangement links TRBV29-1 to TRBJ1-4; the match to TRBD1 covers 7 bases. The V and J ends lost 7 bases and 7 bases, in that order; junction bases with no gene match: 12. The CDR3 extends over 14 amino acids. Germline lookup yields CDR1 SQVTM and CDR2 ANQGSEA. As DNA, the CDR3 is TGCAGCGCGAATGCAGGGGGGCGTGGTGAAAAACTGTTTTTT. Its protein is CSANAGGRGEKLFF.

The chain has TRBV7-2 and TRBJ1-2; D gene ambiguous. CDR1 is SGHTA and CDR2 is FQGNSA in the germline V gene. V gave up 5 bases and J gave up 5 bases, with 12 bases separating them. The CDR3 sequence is 13 residues long. The CDR3 sequence: CASSPRTRYGYTF. Here the CDR3 DNA reads TGTGCCAGCAGCCCGAGGACCCGTTATGGCTACACCTTC.

This clonotype was detected many times. The chain employs TRBV20-1 and TRBJ2-3, with D perhaps matching TRBD2 (5 bases). The CDR3 extends over 15 amino acids. The V and J ends lost 7 bases and 3 bases respectively, with 20 bases between them. The germline gives CDR1 DFQATT, CDR2 SNEGSKA (reference sequence). CDR3: CSVIDRGRGTDTQYF. The CDR3, as DNA: TGCAGTGTGATTGATCGGGGAAGAGGGACAGATACGCAGTATTTT.

This clonotype appeared many times. The chain recombines TRBV7-2 with TRBJ2-4; weak D call: TRBD1 (5 bases). The V and J ends lost 4 bases and 0 bases respectively, with 13 bases between them. CDR1 and CDR2 (germline): SGHTA, FQGNSA. CDR3 length: 16 residues. CDR3 region: CASSSLTALAKNIQYF. CDR3 nucleotide sequence: TGTGCCAGCAGCTCACTGACAGCTCTAGCCAAAAACATTCAGTACTTC.

On this clonotype: Its ends do not fully match the called genes, so a read error is possible. The chain couples TRBV12-3 or TRBV12-4 to TRBJ2-3; TRBD2 agrees at 7 bases. The CDR3 runs 16 residues. The CDR3 here is CASSPLSGIPGDAQYF. The CDR3 DNA is TGTGCCAGCAGTCCTCTGAGCGGGATCCCAGGAGATGCGCAGTATTTT.

This clonotype was counted at least ten times. The chain is built from TRBV5-1 and TRBJ1-4; the D gene is possibly TRBD1 (5 bases). Deletions cut 4 bases from V and 6 bases from J, with 16 bases between. Germline loops: CDR1 SGHRS, CDR2 YFSETQ. The CDR3 is made up of 15 amino acids. As DNA, the CDR3 is TGCGCCAGCAGCCAATCTCAGGGATCGGATGAAAAACTGTTTTTT. Protein product: CASSQSQGSDEKLFF.

The rearrangement joins TRBV6-2 or TRBV6-3 to TRBJ2-7; no clear D. V was clipped by 5 bases and J by 3 bases, with 11 bases between them. Per germline, CDR1 MNHEY and CDR2 SVGEGT. The CDR3 sequence is 13 residues long. CDR3 in DNA: TGTGCCAGCAGTCAGGATATCAACTACGAGCAGTACTTC. Protein: CASSQDINYEQYF.

In its sample, this clonotype was seen many times. The J gene is TRBJ2-7, the V gene TRBV14; 8 bases are shared with TRBD1. This CDR3 has 16 amino acids. CDR1 and CDR2 (germline): SGHDN, FVKESK. J gave up 1 base and V 3 bases, and 8 bases lay outside the gene matches. Here the CDR3 reads CASSQAGTGSSYEQYF. In nucleotides, the CDR3 is TGTGCCAGCAGCCAGGCCGGGACAGGAAGTTCCTACGAGCAGTACTTC.